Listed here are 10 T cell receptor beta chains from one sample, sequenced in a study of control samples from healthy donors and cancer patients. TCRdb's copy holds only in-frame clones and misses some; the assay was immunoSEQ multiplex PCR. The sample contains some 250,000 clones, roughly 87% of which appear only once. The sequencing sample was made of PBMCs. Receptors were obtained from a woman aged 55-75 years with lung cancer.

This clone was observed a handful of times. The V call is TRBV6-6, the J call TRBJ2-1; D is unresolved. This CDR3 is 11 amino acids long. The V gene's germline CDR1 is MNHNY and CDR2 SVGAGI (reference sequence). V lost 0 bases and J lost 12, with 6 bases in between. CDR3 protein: CASSYSPWQFF. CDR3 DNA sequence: TGTGCCAGCAGTTACTCTCCATGGCAGTTCTTC.

This CDR3 is CASSPALPDGSPLHF. CDR3 coding DNA: TGTGCCAGCTCACCAGCACTCCCAGACGGTTCACCCCTCCACTTT. This chain joins TRBV18 and TRBJ1-6; D gene uncertain. CDR3 length: 15 residues. From germline, CDR1 is KGHSH and CDR2 LQKENI. Trimming cost V 2 bases and J 9 bases, with 14 bases left between them.

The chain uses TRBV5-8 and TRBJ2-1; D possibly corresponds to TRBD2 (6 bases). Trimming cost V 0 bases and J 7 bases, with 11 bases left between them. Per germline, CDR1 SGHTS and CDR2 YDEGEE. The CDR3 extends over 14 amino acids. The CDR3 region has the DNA TGTGCCAGCAGCTTGGGGCCGGGGAGGAATGAGCAGTTCTTC. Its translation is CASSLGPGRNEQFF.

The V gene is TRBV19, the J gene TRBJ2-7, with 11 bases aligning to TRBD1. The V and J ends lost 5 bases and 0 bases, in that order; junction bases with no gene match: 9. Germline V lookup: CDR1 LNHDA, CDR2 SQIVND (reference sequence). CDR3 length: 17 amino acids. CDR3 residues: CASSLGQGATSSYEQYF. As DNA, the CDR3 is TGTGCCAGTAGTCTTGGACAGGGGGCTACGAGCTCCTACGAGCAGTACTTC.

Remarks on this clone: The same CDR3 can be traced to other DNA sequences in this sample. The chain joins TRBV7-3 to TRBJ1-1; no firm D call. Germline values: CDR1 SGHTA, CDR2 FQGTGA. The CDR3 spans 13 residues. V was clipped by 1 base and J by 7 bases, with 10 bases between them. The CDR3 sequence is CASSLSSGNEAFF. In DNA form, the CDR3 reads TGTGCCAGCAGCTTAAGCAGCGGAAATGAAGCTTTCTTT.

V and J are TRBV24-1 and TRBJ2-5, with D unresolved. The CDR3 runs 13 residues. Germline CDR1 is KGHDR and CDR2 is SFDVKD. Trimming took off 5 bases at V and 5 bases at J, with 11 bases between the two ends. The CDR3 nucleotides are TGTGCCACCAGTGGAGCAGCTTGGGAGACCCAGTACTTC. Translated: CATSGAAWETQYF.

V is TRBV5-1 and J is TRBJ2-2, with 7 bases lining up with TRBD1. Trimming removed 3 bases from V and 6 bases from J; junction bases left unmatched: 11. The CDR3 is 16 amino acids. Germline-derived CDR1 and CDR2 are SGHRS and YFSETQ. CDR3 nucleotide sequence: TGCGCCAGCAGCTCCGTACCCGGGACAGAATCCGGGGAGCTGTTTTTT. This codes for CASSSVPGTESGELFF.

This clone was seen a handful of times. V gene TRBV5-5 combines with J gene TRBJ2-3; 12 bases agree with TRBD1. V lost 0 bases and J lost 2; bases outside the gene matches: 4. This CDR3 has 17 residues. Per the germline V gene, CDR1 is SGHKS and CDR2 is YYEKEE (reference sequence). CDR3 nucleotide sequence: TGTGCCAGCAGCTTGGCCGGGACAGGGGGCAACACAGATACGCAGTATTTT. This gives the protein CASSLAGTGGNTDTQYF.

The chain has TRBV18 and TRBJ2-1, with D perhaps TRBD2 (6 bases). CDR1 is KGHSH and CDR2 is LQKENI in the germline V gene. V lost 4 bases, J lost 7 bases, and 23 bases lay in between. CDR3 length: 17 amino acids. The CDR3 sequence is CASSLDHVGGGSNEQFF. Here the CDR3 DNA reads TGTGCCAGCTCACTTGATCATGTGGGGGGAGGATCGAATGAGCAGTTCTTC.

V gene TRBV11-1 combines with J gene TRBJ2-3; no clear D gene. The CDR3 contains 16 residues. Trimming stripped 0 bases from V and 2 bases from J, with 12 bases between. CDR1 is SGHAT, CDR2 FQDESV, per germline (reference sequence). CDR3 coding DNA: TGTGCCAGCAGCTTAGCGCTGAACAGACTCACAGATACGCAGTATTTT. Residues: CASSLALNRLTDTQYF. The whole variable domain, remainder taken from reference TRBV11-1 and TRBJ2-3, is EAEVAQSPRYKITEKSQAVAFWCDPISGHATLYWYRQILGQGPELLVQFQDESVVDDSQLPKDRFSAERLKGVDSTLKIQPAELGDSAMYLCASSLALNRLTDTQYFGPGTRLTVL.